This TCR beta chain originates from a study of response to subunit inactivated influenza vaccine. Study-wide results and caveats: There was a suggestion from the authors that each seasonal influenza vaccination recruits few new T cells.

TCRdb used MiXCR to reprocess the RT-PCR reads, holding one entry per CDR3 protein. The repertoire has 750,000 to 850,000 distinct CDR3 sequences, about a fifth of them found once; the top ten carry 11%. At least ten counts were recorded for this clonotype. Antigen unknown. Trimming took 4 bases from V and 10 from J, leaving 12 bases between them. The CDR3 length is 13 residues. Germline V gene sequence: CDR1 SGDLS, CDR2 YYNGEE. The sequenced sample was PBMCs from blood, obtained around 5 days after vaccination. The chain uses TRBV9 and TRBJ1-6, with D possibly TRBD1 on 5 matching bases. The origin of this receptor is a man aged 50-60 years who received an inactivated influenza vaccine. CDR3 sequence (DNA): TGTGCCAGCAGCCCCCCCCGGGGCTCACCCCTCCACTTT. It is translated as CASSPPRGSPLHF.